Sequencing of this TCR beta chain was carried out in a study of T cells in women clearing cervical HPV infection. Profiled with immunoSEQ multiplex PCR; TCRdb holds only in-frame clones, not every one. The sample totals some 20,000 clones. About this clone itself: The read halts 3 residues ahead of the CDR3 end, with the missing end drawn from the germline J gene.

There are 15 residues in the CDR3. With 6 bases clipped from V and 6 bases from J, the junction kept 8 bases outside the gene matches. CDR1 MDHEN and CDR2 SYDVKM come from the germline V gene. This chain uses TRBV28 with TRBJ1-4; 9 bases match TRBD1. The receptor was isolated from a woman aged 18-69 years with a cervical HPV16 infection that either progressed to CIN3+ or cleared (not recorded which). The sample consisted of blood buffy coat. CDR3: CASRYSGTGYEKLFF. CDR3 bases read: TGTGCCAGCAGATATTCCGGGACAGGGTATGAAAAA.